This T cell receptor beta chain was retrieved from a study of CD8 T cells in Susac syndrome. Study as a whole: The Susac syndrome patients that were sequenced included roughly six with active disease and under 10 in remission.

CD8+ and CD4+ T cells from blood underwent TCR beta sequencing, which was carried out in a high-throughput format. The study's findings and limits: The Susac syndrome CD4+ T cell repertoires displayed no clonal expansion.

The ends lost 3 bases at V and 8 bases at J; junction bases unmatched: 5. Germline-derived CDR1 and CDR2 are DFQATT and SNEGSKA (reference sequence). The CDR3 has 13 amino acids. Reverse transcription of about 0.45 to 1 ug RNA was carried out with random hexamers. The TCR beta CDR3 was amplified by immunoSEQ multiplex PCR across 54 Vbeta, 13 Jbeta. From the immunoSEQ multiplex PCR reads, TCRdb called clonotypes with MiXCR, one entry per CDR3 protein. Of some 150,000 distinct CDR3 sequences in the sample, around 95% are singletons; the top ten hold 0.15% to 0.2%. Turning to this clonotype: Antigen unknown.

The sample comprised CD4+ T cells from PBMCs. The chain uses TRBV20-1 and TRBJ1-4; 8 bases match TRBD1. The clonotype comes from a human donor with Susac syndrome. For the CDR3, the DNA is TGCAGTGCTAGTGACAGGGGAAGGGAAAAACTGTTTTTT. Its protein product is CSASDRGREKLFF.